A single sample gave rise to the 16 T cell receptor beta chains below, sequenced in a study of tumor-infiltrating lymphocytes in primary liver carcinoma. With roughly 540 ng total RNA as template and a constant-region primer, TCR beta cDNA was made. TCR beta libraries came from three nested multiplex PCR rounds using slightly modified ARM-PCR. Researchers ran the first two PCR rounds for approximately 9 cycles each with TRBV1-TRBV30 forward primers and a C-beta reverse primer. TCRdb passed the multiplex PCR reads through MiXCR, listing each CDR3 protein once. The sample consists of a few hundred thousand distinct CDR3 sequences, 58% of them appearing once. RNA was extracted from whole blood without cell sorting, alongside germline DNA. The sample consisted of peripheral blood. These receptors were taken from a woman aged 25 to 39 with primary liver carcinoma and hepatitis B virus infection.

This clonotype was seen only once. The chain's CDR3 is CATSDPGSNQPQHF. CDR3 bases: TGTGCCACCAGTGACCCGGGAAGCAATCAGCCCCAGCATTTT. This sequence joins TRBV24-1 and TRBJ1-5, with D uncertain. This CDR3 spans 14 amino acids. Germline V gene data show CDR1 as KGHDR and CDR2 as SFDVKD. The V end lost 4 bases, the J end lost 1 base, and 7 bases lay between the germline ends.

Turning to this clonotype: A much larger clone lies a single base off, so this may be a read error. V gene TRBV12-3 or TRBV12-4 combines with J gene TRBJ1-1; D remains unclear. The germline V and J ends were trimmed by 3 bases and 4 bases, with 6 bases remaining between them. The CDR3 spans 12 residues. CDR3 DNA: TGTGCCAGCAGTTTCCATGGCACTGAAGCTTTCTTT. Its protein product is CASSFHGTEAFF.

About this clonotype: This could be a read error, since a much larger clone is one nucleotide away. The chain has TRBV29-1 and TRBJ1-2; TRBD1 matches 8 bases. Germline values: CDR1 SQVTM, CDR2 ANQGSEA. The CDR3 totals 12 residues. The CDR3 nucleotides are TGCAGCGTTACTGGGGCAGGGGGCCGTCACTCCTTC. Its translation: CSVTGAGGRHSF.

As concerns this clonotype: A read error may account for a junction end that differs from germline. The chain is built from TRBV11-3 and TRBJ2-1; 8 nucleotides match TRBD2. The CDR3 runs to 16 residues. Germline-derived CDR1 and CDR2 are SGHNT and YENEEA. This CDR3 is CACSLIRGRIDNEQFF. CDR3 DNA: TGTGCCTGCAGCTTAATTCGCGGGAGGATCGACAATGAGCAGTTCTTT.

The chain joins TRBV7-2 to TRBJ2-5; D uncertain. Germline values: CDR1 SGHTA, CDR2 FQGNSA. The CDR3 covers 15 residues. Trimming took 1 base from V and 5 from J, leaving 14 bases between them. DNA of the CDR3: TGTGCCAGCAGCTTAGAGGGTCGGTGGGTGGAGACCCAGTACTTC. Amino acid sequence: CASSLEGRWVETQYF. Looking up the rest from reference TRBV7-2 and TRBJ2-5 gives the full variable domain: GAGVSQSPSNKVTEKGKDVELRCDPISGHTALYWYRQSLGQGLEFLIYFQGNSAPDKSGLPSDRFSAERTGGSVSTLTIQRTQQEDSAVYLCASSLEGRWVETQYFGPGTRLLVL.

A word on this clonotype: At one boundary the junction diverges from the germline segment, which might be a read error. The V call is TRBV11-2, the J call TRBJ2-7, with no clear D. Per germline, CDR1 SGHAT and CDR2 FQNNGV. This CDR3 has 14 residues. CDR3 residues: CAGSLRPGTYEQYF. CDR3 sequence (DNA): TGTGCCGGCAGCTTAAGGCCGGGCACATACGAGCAGTACTTC. The entire variable domain, with the rest obtained from reference TRBV11-2 and TRBJ2-7, is as follows: EAGVAQSPRYKIIEKRQSVAFWCNPISGHATLYWYQQILGQGPKLLIQFQNNGVVDDSQLPKDRFSAERLKGVDSTLKIQPAKLEDSAVYLCAGSLRPGTYEQYFGPGTRLTVT.

As regards this clonotype: The junction differs from germline at one of its ends, possibly a read error. The chain links TRBV11-1 to TRBJ2-1; D uncertain. From germline, CDR1 is SGHAT and CDR2 FQDESV (reference sequence). CDR3 length: 16 residues. The DNA for the CDR3 is TGTACCAGCAGCTTAGAACCCTCGAGCTCCTACAATGAGCACTTCTTC. Amino acid sequence: CTSSLEPSSSYNEHFF.

The J gene is TRBJ1-1, the V gene TRBV7-8; D ambiguous. Germline loops: CDR1 SGHVS, CDR2 FQNEAQ. V lost 5 bases to trimming and J lost 0 bases, with 10 bases between them. This CDR3 region has 14 residues. CDR3 residues: CASSPSTVNTEAFF. CDR3 in DNA: TGTGCCAGCAGCCCGTCTACAGTGAACACTGAAGCTTTCTTT. Based on the CDR3 plus reference TRBV7-8 and TRBJ1-1, the full variable domain is GAGVSQSPRYKVAKRGQDVALRCDPISGHVSLFWYQQALGQGPEFLTYFQNEAQLDKSGLPSDRFFAERPEGSVSTLKIQRTQQEDSAVYLCASSPSTVNTEAFFGQGTRLTVV.

The V call is TRBV6-6, the J call TRBJ1-1; no definite D call. This CDR3 contains 15 residues. The ends were cut back, 5 bases at V and 5 bases at J, with 18 bases in the middle. Germline CDR1 reads MNHNY; CDR2 reads SVGAGI (reference sequence). The CDR3 protein is CASSLKPLRVTEAFF. Here the CDR3 DNA reads TGTGCCAGCAGTCTAAAACCCCTGAGAGTGACTGAAGCTTTCTTT.

This clonotype has more than one count but fewer than ten. The chain links TRBV7-9 to TRBJ2-1; 8 bases agree with TRBD2. The V and J ends lost 1 base and 6 bases, in that order; junction bases with no gene match: 8. This CDR3 region has 16 residues. Germline lookup yields CDR1 SEHNR and CDR2 FQNEAQ (reference sequence). This chain's CDR3 is CASSLGGWREANEQFF. The DNA for the CDR3 is TGTGCCAGCAGCTTAGGTGGATGGCGGGAGGCCAATGAGCAGTTCTTC.

As to this clonotype: At one end the junction does not follow the germline gene, possibly because of a read error. The V gene is TRBV5-4, the J gene TRBJ2-1; 7 nucleotides match TRBD2. CDR3 size: 15 residues. Germline V gene sequence: CDR1 SGHNT, CDR2 YYREEE (reference sequence). This chain's CDR3 is CANSLPGGGYNEQFF. The CDR3 nucleotides read TGTGCCAACAGCTTGCCGGGAGGAGGGTACAATGAGCAGTTCTTC.

The chain combines TRBV11-1 with TRBJ2-7; 7 nucleotides match TRBD2. J lost 11 bases, V lost 4 bases, and 14 bases had no gene match. The germline V gene encodes CDR1 SGHAT and CDR2 FQDESV (reference sequence). This CDR3 contains 14 residues. This CDR3 reads CASSSGTNGEWKYF. DNA for the CDR3: TGTGCCAGCAGCTCCGGGACTAACGGGGAATGGAAGTACTTC.

By share, this clonotype counts as medium-sized (0.01 to 0.1%). The rearrangement joins TRBV11-2 to TRBJ2-7; D gene uncertain. The CDR3 length is 13 residues. Trimming removed 3 bases from V and 1 base from J, with 7 bases in between. Germline CDR1 reads SGHAT; CDR2 reads FQNNGV. CDR3 region: CASSFTASYEQYF. The CDR3 bases are TGTGCCAGCAGCTTTACCGCTTCCTACGAGCAGTACTTC.

The sample holds many counts of this clonotype. One junction end disagrees with the germline gene, perhaps due to a read error. The chain has TRBV4-1 and TRBJ2-7, with D maybe TRBD1 (5 bases). Looked up from germline, CDR1 is MGHRA and CDR2 is YSYEKL. The CDR3 length is 11 residues. CDR3 region: CASSQGLEQYF. CDR3 nucleotide sequence: TGTGCCAGCAGTCAGGGCCTCGAGCAGTACTTC.

In the case of this clonotype: With a much larger clone just one base away, this may be a read error. The rearrangement joins TRBV29-1 to TRBJ1-5; the match to TRBD1 covers 12 bases. This CDR3 spans 14 amino acids. CDR1 is SQVTM and CDR2 is ANQGSEA in the germline V gene. Trimming took 8 bases from V and 8 from J; bases not matched to a gene: 10. This chain's CDR3 is CSPEGTGGGKPQHF. Here the CDR3 DNA reads TGCAGCCCAGAGGGGACAGGGGGCGGTAAGCCCCAGCATTTT. Variable domain in full (rest from reference TRBV29-1 and TRBJ1-5): SAVISQKPSRDICQRGTSLTIQCQVDSQVTMMFWYRQQPGQSLTLIATANQGSEATYESGFVIDKFPISRPNLTFSTLTVSNMSPEDSSIYLCSPEGTGGGKPQHFGDGTRLSIL.

On this clonotype itself: Relative to the germline gene, one junction end is altered; a read error may explain this. This sequence joins TRBV6-2 or TRBV6-3 and TRBJ2-7; perhaps D is TRBD1 or TRBD2 (5 bases each). CDR3 size: 15 residues. CDR1 and CDR2 (germline): MNHEY, SVGEGT. The DNA for the CDR3 is TGTACCAGCATTACCCCCCGACAGACTACCTACGAGCAGTACTTC. As protein: CTSITPRQTTYEQYF.